The 32 T cell receptor beta chains given below trace back to one sample, sequenced in a study of cytomegalovirus exposure and HLA in healthy donors (dated by TCRdb to about 2017). To prepare the library, the immunoSEQ multiplex PCR assay was applied. For the multiplex PCR, a mixture combining 60 forward primers for TCR Vbeta segments and 13 reverse primers for TCR Jbeta segments was used. As stored in TCRdb, this immuneACCESS dataset retains in-frame rearrangements with V and J assigned. A fraction of the clones does not appear; measured against another copy, unresolved V genes explain less than half of the discrepancy, and the remainder lacks a known reason. Across this sample there are under 250,000 clones, with about three quarters seen only once. Clones ranked in the top ten supply about 0.45% of the sample. The sequenced sample consisted of PBMCs. Receptors were obtained from a boy aged 10-17 years in good health and CMV-seronegative.

The chain uses TRBV27 and TRBJ1-2; D not certain. Germline assignment: CDR1 MNHEY and CDR2 SMNVEV (reference sequence). The V and J ends lost 3 bases and 8 bases respectively, with 13 bases between them. CDR3 length: 13 residues. CDR3 in amino acids: CASSFAGAGGYTF. In DNA form, the CDR3 reads TGTGCCAGCAGTTTCGCGGGTGCTGGAGGCTACACCTTC.

This chain joins TRBV5-1 and TRBJ2-2; the D gene is possibly TRBD1 (6 bases). Germline V gene sequence: CDR1 SGHRS, CDR2 YFSETQ. V lost 0 bases, J lost 6 bases, and 6 bases lay in between. The CDR3 runs to 13 residues. CDR3 residues: CASSLGTAGELFF. The DNA of the CDR3 is TGCGCCAGCAGCTTGGGGACAGCCGGGGAGCTGTTTTTT.

The DNA for the CDR3 is TGCGCCAGCAGCAAGTCGGGCACAGATACGCAGTATTTT. Amino acid sequence: CASSKSGTDTQYF. The gene calls are TRBV5-1 and TRBJ2-3; D is unclear. Germline V gives CDR1 SGHRS, CDR2 YFSETQ. CDR3 length: 13 amino acids. With 4 bases removed from V and 1 base from J, the gap between germline ends came to 7 bases.

The rearrangement links TRBV5-5 to TRBJ2-1; 11 nucleotides match TRBD2. CDR1 is SGHKS, CDR2 YYEKEE, per germline (reference sequence). CDR3 length equals 15 residues. V gave up 2 bases and J gave up 7 bases; unmatched junction bases: 5. CDR3 coding DNA: TGTGCCAGCAGCTTAACTAGCGGGAGCTTAAATGAGCAGTTCTTC. Its translation: CASSLTSGSLNEQFF.

The V and J genes are TRBV19 and TRBJ2-1; no clear D gene. Germline lookup yields CDR1 LNHDA and CDR2 SQIVND (reference sequence). This CDR3 spans 15 amino acids. Trimming left V 9 bases short and J 0 bases short, with 15 bases between. CDR3 sequence reads: CASHKHPSSYNEQFF. The CDR3 bases are TGTGCCAGCCATAAGCACCCTTCCTCCTACAATGAGCAGTTCTTC.

CDR3 loop: CASSRLQTGNTEAFF. For the CDR3, the DNA is TGTGCCAGCAGCCGCCTTCAGACAGGGAACACTGAAGCTTTCTTT. The gene calls are TRBV5-4 and TRBJ1-1; tentative D call: TRBD1 (6 bases). The germline CDR1 and CDR2 sequences are SGHNT and YYREEE (reference sequence). V was pared by 4 bases and J by 1 base, with 14 bases between. The CDR3 is made up of 15 amino acids.

This rearrangement joins TRBV7-9 to TRBJ1-1, with 7 bases fitting TRBD1. Germline V gene data show CDR1 as SEHNR and CDR2 as FQNEAQ (reference sequence). The CDR3 spans 13 residues. V was pared by 6 bases and J by 4 bases, with 5 bases of the junction left unmatched. Written as DNA, the CDR3 is TGTGCCAGCAGGAGGGACAGCCTCACTGAAGCTTTCTTT. This codes for CASRRDSLTEAFF. Full variable domain (remainder filled in from reference TRBV7-9 and TRBJ1-1): DTGVSQNPRHKITKRGQNVTFRCDPISEHNRLYWYRQTLGQGPEFLTYFQNEAQLEKSRLLSDRFSAERPKGSFSTLEIQRTEQGDSAMYLCASRRDSLTEAFFGQGTRLTVV.

The chain couples TRBV6-1 to TRBJ2-3, with a weak D call TRBD2 (6 bases). There are 13 residues in the CDR3. Germline lookup yields CDR1 MNHNS and CDR2 SASEGT. With 10 bases removed from V and 2 bases from J, the gap between germline ends came to 13 bases. The CDR3 nucleotides read TGTGCCATCTCATGGGGGGTCACAGATACGCAGTATTTT. Residues: CAISWGVTDTQYF.

The chain recombines TRBV7-9 with TRBJ2-7; 11 bases map to TRBD2. This CDR3 comprises 16 residues. V lost 3 bases and J lost 6; bases outside the gene matches: 10. Germline-derived CDR1 and CDR2 are SEHNR and FQNEAQ (reference sequence). Written as DNA, the CDR3 is TGTGCCAGCAGCTTTATGGAACTAGCGGGAGCATCCGAGCAGTACTTC. As protein: CASSFMELAGASEQYF. Together with reference TRBV7-9 and TRBJ2-7, the CDR3 gives the full variable domain: DTGVSQNPRHKITKRGQNVTFRCDPISEHNRLYWYRQTLGQGPEFLTYFQNEAQLEKSRLLSDRFSAERPKGSFSTLEIQRTEQGDSAMYLCASSFMELAGASEQYFGPGTRLTVT.

This clone was found once. J is TRBJ2-5 and V is TRBV7-9, with D possibly matching TRBD1 (6 bases). The V end was cut by 4 bases, the J end by 10 bases, with 16 bases between. The CDR3 sequence is 13 residues long. CDR1 SEHNR and CDR2 FQNEAQ come from the germline V gene (reference sequence). The CDR3: CASSYRTGGSQYF. The DNA of the CDR3 is TGTGCCAGCAGCTACCGGACTGGGGGCAGCCAGTACTTC.

This chain uses TRBV6-1 with TRBJ2-3; possible D gene TRBD1, 7 bases. The CDR3 spans 15 residues. Between the trimmed V and J ends, which lost 8 bases and 1 base, there was a span of 16 bases. Germline V gene lookup returns CDR1 MNHNS and CDR2 SASEGT. DNA for the CDR3: TGTGCCAGCGGACGGGGGACAGCACGCACAGATACGCAGTATTTT. Translation gives CASGRGTARTDTQYF.

The chain is built from TRBV2 and TRBJ2-4; D perhaps matches TRBD2 (5 bases). The V gene lost 5 bases and the J gene lost 6 bases, with 20 bases spanning the gap. Germline values: CDR1 SNHLY, CDR2 FYNNEI. The CDR3 totals 16 residues. The CDR3 DNA follows: TGTGCCAGCAGTCCCGAGGGATTTCCGGGATTAAACATTCAGTACTTC. Amino acids: CASSPEGFPGLNIQYF.

This sequence joins TRBV10-1 and TRBJ2-7, with 7 positions matching TRBD1. The germline V gene encodes CDR1 WNHNN and CDR2 SYGVQD (reference sequence). V gave up 1 base and J gave up 1 base; unmatched junction bases: 7. CDR3 length: 16 residues. The CDR3, as DNA: TGCGCCAGCAGTGAGTGGGACAGTTTAAGTTCCTACGAGCAGTACTTC. As protein: CASSEWDSLSSYEQYF.

The chain carries TRBV6-1 and TRBJ1-1; D possibly corresponds to TRBD1 (6 bases). CDR3 size: 11 residues. Trimming removed 5 bases from V and 7 bases from J, with 8 bases in between. Germline V gene sequence: CDR1 MNHNS, CDR2 SASEGT. CDR3 in DNA: TGTGCCAGCAGTCGGACAGTTGAAGCTTTCTTT. It encodes CASSRTVEAFF.

This clone turned up a few times. V gene TRBV25-1 combines with J gene TRBJ2-1, with unresolved D. Germline CDR1 MGHDK, CDR2 SYGVNS. The CDR3 runs 11 residues. The V gene lost 5 bases and the J gene lost 7 bases, with 6 bases spanning the gap. Written as DNA, the CDR3 is TGTGCCAGCAGTCCTAGAAATGAGCAGTTCTTC. Its translation: CASSPRNEQFF.

The chain employs TRBV19 and TRBJ1-5, with a possible D match to TRBD1 (6 bases). With 3 bases removed from V and 7 bases from J, the gap between germline ends came to 13 bases. Germline V CDR1 and CDR2: LNHDA, SQIVND (reference sequence). The CDR3 length is 14 residues. The CDR3 loop reads CASSMGGAKQPQHF. CDR3 DNA sequence: TGTGCCAGTAGTATGGGGGGGGCGAAGCAGCCCCAGCATTTT.

This clone was seen a few times. The chain combines TRBV6-1 with TRBJ2-2, with no clear D. V was cut by 2 bases and J by 8 bases, with 3 bases left in between. Germline-derived CDR1 and CDR2 are MNHNS and SASEGT. The CDR3 consists of 11 residues. The CDR3 reads CASSETGELFF. The CDR3 nucleotides read TGTGCCAGCAGTGAAACAGGGGAGCTGTTTTTT.

The chain is built from TRBV19 and TRBJ2-3; D not certain. The germline CDR1 and CDR2 sequences are LNHDA and SQIVND (reference sequence). Trimming removed 3 bases at V and 2 bases at J, with 9 bases between. The CDR3 is 14 residues long. This CDR3 is CASSIPRYTDTQYF. The CDR3 DNA sequence: TGTGCCAGTAGTATCCCCCGCTACACAGATACGCAGTATTTT.

This chain joins TRBV5-4 and TRBJ2-3; 11 bases align to TRBD2. The CDR3 length is 16 residues. Trimming removed 2 bases from V and 7 bases from J; junction bases left unmatched: 9. In germline, CDR1 is SGHNT, CDR2 YYREEE (reference sequence). The CDR3 bases are TGTGCCAGCAGCTTCCCACTAGCGGGAGCGGGATATACGCAGTATTTT. Translated, it gives CASSFPLAGAGYTQYF.

The V call is TRBV6-6, the J call TRBJ1-6, with D unresolved. Trimming removed 0 bases at V and 7 bases at J, with 10 bases between. The CDR3 totals 15 residues. CDR1 and CDR2 from the germline V gene are MNHNY and SVGAGI (reference sequence). CDR3 nucleotide sequence: TGTGCCAGCAGTTACTCGATGGGAGCCAATTCACCCCTCCACTTT. It yields the protein CASSYSMGANSPLHF.

The chain combines TRBV19 with TRBJ1-1; D call uncertain. Trimming removed 3 bases at V and 2 bases at J, with 7 bases between. The CDR3 consists of 13 residues. Germline V CDR1 and CDR2: LNHDA, SQIVND (reference sequence). In DNA, the CDR3 is TGTGCCAGTAGTATTAGCTCTAACACTGAAGCTTTCTTT. Its protein is CASSISSNTEAFF.

This clone was counted once. This chain links TRBV7-6 with TRBJ2-1; TRBD2 aligns across 9 bases. The CDR3 runs 18 residues. Germline-derived CDR1 and CDR2 are SGHVS and FNYEAQ. Trimming at V came to 4 bases and at J to 0 bases, leaving 10 bases not matched to a gene. The CDR3 spells CASSSPRSRGGSYNEQFF. The DNA of the CDR3 is TGTGCCAGCAGCTCTCCCCGATCGCGGGGGGGCTCCTACAATGAGCAGTTCTTC.

This clone was counted only a few times. The chain is built from TRBV5-1 and TRBJ1-2; tentative D call: TRBD1 (6 bases). Trimming removed 4 bases from V and 6 bases from J, with 16 bases in between. Looked up from germline, CDR1 is SGHRS and CDR2 is YFSETQ. The CDR3 runs 14 residues. Here the CDR3 DNA reads TGCGCCAGCAGCCAAAGAGCGGGGGGGCATGGCTACACCTTC. Translating gives CASSQRAGGHGYTF.

The chain joins TRBV29-1 to TRBJ2-5, with 8 bases that match TRBD2. The CDR3 consists of 15 residues. Germline CDR1 and CDR2: SQVTM and ANQGSEA. With V trimmed by 6 bases and J by 3 bases, 12 bases remained unmatched. The CDR3 region is CSVDDNERGKETQYF. In DNA, the CDR3 is TGCAGCGTCGATGATAACGAGCGGGGGAAAGAGACCCAGTACTTC. The whole variable domain, remainder taken from reference TRBV29-1 and TRBJ2-5, is SAVISQKPSRDICQRGTSLTIQCQVDSQVTMMFWYRQQPGQSLTLIATANQGSEATYESGFVIDKFPISRPNLTFSTLTVSNMSPEDSSIYLCSVDDNERGKETQYFGPGTRLLVL.

J is TRBJ1-1 and V is TRBV30; 9 bases map to TRBD1. The junction had 8 bases not matched to a gene; V was cut back by 8 bases and J by 10 bases. The CDR3 length is 11 residues. Germline-derived CDR1 and CDR2 are GTSNPN and SVGIG (reference sequence). Here the CDR3 reads CAGQGSGGAFF. CDR3 DNA sequence: TGTGCCGGACAGGGGTCGGGGGGAGCTTTCTTT.

This chain links TRBV29-1 with TRBJ1-4, with a weak D call TRBD1 (6 bases). Looked up from germline, CDR1 is SQVTM and CDR2 is ANQGSEA. The length of the CDR3 is 14 residues. Trimming stripped 4 bases from V and 0 bases from J, with 9 bases between. CDR3 residues: CSVAGVATNEKLFF. CDR3 nucleotides: TGCAGCGTTGCAGGGGTCGCAACTAATGAAAAACTGTTTTTT.

This clone was seen only a few times. This rearrangement joins TRBV28 to TRBJ2-4; D remains ambiguous. The ends were cut back, 2 bases at V and 6 bases at J, with 14 bases in the middle. The CDR3 has 15 amino acids. Germline V gives CDR1 MDHEN, CDR2 SYDVKM. DNA of the CDR3: TGTGCCAGCAGTTTAGATCGGTTATTGCGAAACATTCAGTACTTC. Protein: CASSLDRLLRNIQYF.

This rearrangement joins TRBV2 to TRBJ2-2; D gene unclear. The CDR3 covers 15 residues. Germline lookup yields CDR1 SNHLY and CDR2 FYNNEI. Trimming stripped 4 bases from V and 0 bases from J, with 9 bases between. The CDR3 nucleotides are TGTGCCAGCAGTGTTGAAAACACGAACACCGGGGAGCTGTTTTTT. Encoded protein: CASSVENTNTGELFF.

This clone was found once. The chain's CDR3 is CASSTTLAAGIRSGYTF. The CDR3 DNA reads TGTGCCAGCAGCACAACCCTGGCGGCAGGGATAAGGAGTGGCTACACCTTC. This chain links TRBV7-9 with TRBJ1-2; possibly TRBD1 for D (5 bases). Looked up from germline, CDR1 is SEHNR and CDR2 is FQNEAQ (reference sequence). V was pared by 5 bases and J by 7 bases, with 26 bases between. The CDR3 covers 17 residues.

This sequence joins TRBV28 and TRBJ2-7; tentatively, D is TRBD2 (5 bases). This CDR3 region has 14 residues. Trimming left V 6 bases short and J 4 bases short, with 16 bases between. Per the germline V gene, CDR1 is MDHEN and CDR2 is SYDVKM. CDR3 residues: CASRYYRTGYEQYF. The CDR3 nucleotides are TGTGCCAGCAGATATTACCGGACGGGATACGAGCAGTACTTC.

The DNA for the CDR3 is TGTGCCAGCAGCCTAATCGGGGTTCAGCCCCAGCATTTT. This codes for CASSLIGVQPQHF. The chain carries TRBV6-1 and TRBJ1-5; D is uncertain. Trimming cost V 6 bases and J 6 bases, with 12 bases left between them. The germline gives CDR1 MNHNS, CDR2 SASEGT. CDR3 length: 13 residues.

V usage is TRBV9 and J usage is TRBJ1-5; D unresolved. Germline V gene data show CDR1 as SGDLS and CDR2 as YYNGEE. The CDR3 has 15 residues. Trimming cost V 0 bases and J 8 bases, with 15 bases left between them. CDR3 loop: CASSVATAVGEPQHF. The CDR3 DNA is TGTGCCAGCAGCGTAGCTACGGCGGTTGGTGAGCCCCAGCATTTT.